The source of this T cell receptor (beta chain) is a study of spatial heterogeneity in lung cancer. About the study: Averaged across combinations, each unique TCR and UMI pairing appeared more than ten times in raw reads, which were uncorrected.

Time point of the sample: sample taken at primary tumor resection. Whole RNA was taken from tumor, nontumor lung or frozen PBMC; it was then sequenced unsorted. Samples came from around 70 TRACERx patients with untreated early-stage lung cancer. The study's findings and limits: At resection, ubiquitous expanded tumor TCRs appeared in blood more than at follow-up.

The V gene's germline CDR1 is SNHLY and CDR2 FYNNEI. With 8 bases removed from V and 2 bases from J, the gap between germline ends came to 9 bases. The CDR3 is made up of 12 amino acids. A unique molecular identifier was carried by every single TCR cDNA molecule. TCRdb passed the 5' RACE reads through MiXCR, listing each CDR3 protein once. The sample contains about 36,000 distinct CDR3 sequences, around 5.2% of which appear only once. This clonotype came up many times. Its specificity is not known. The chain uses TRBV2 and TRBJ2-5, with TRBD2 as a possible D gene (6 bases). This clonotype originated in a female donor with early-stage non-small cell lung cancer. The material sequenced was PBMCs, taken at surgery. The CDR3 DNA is TGTGCCAGCGGAGGGCGGCAAGAGACCCAGTACTTC. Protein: CASGGRQETQYF.